Presented here are 28 T cell receptor beta chains from one specimen sequenced in a study of long-term antiretroviral therapy in people with HIV. Researchers report immunoSEQ v3.0 was run at survey level. The protocol was immunoSEQ multiplex PCR, while the TCRdb copy is restricted to in-frame clones and leaves out a portion. This repertoire shows about 12,000 clones, 65% to 85% found once; its top ten account for roughly a sixth. The source material was unsorted PBMCs, sampled 3.4 years after starting antiretroviral therapy. Receptor source: a man aged 35 to 55 with HIV.

The V call is TRBV7-8, the J call TRBJ2-5; D is undetermined. Trimming removed 4 bases from V and 1 base from J, with 25 bases in between. Germline V gene lookup returns CDR1 SGHVS and CDR2 FQNEAQ. This CDR3 contains 19 residues. In nucleotides, the CDR3 is TGTGCCAGCAGCTCCGTTCAGAGAAACTTCTCTCTGAGCCAAGAGACCCAGTACTTC. Protein: CASSSVQRNFSLSQETQYF.

The V and J genes are TRBV7-2 and TRBJ2-7; D is ambiguous. Germline CDR1 and CDR2: SGHTA and FQGNSA. CDR3 length: 15 residues. V was cut by 3 bases and J by 3 bases, with 15 bases left in between. The CDR3 loop reads CASSLRSGLNYEQYF. Written as DNA, the CDR3 is TGTGCCAGCAGCTTGCGATCCGGATTGAACTACGAGCAGTACTTC.

This clone was seen only a few times. V and J are TRBV7-3 and TRBJ2-2; TRBD2 matches 11 bases. The CDR3 runs to 16 residues. Germline values: CDR1 SGHTA, CDR2 FQGTGA. The V gene end was trimmed by 5 bases and the J gene end by 1 base; junction bases not matched to a gene: 3. The CDR3 loop is CASSPTSGRNTGELFF. CDR3 nucleotide sequence: TGTGCCAGCAGCCCAACTAGCGGGAGGAACACCGGGGAGCTGTTTTTT.

This clone appeared once. This chain uses TRBV28 with TRBJ2-1, with TRBD2 identical over 13 bases. Germline V gene sequence: CDR1 MDHEN, CDR2 SYDVKM. V shed 6 bases and J 7 bases; nucleotides not matched to a gene: 9. This CDR3 contains 16 residues. The CDR3 loop reads CASRTLLAGGPNEQFF. The CDR3 bases are TGTGCCAGCAGAACCCTACTAGCGGGAGGGCCTAATGAGCAGTTCTTC.

The J gene is TRBJ1-3, the V gene TRBV11-2; D not resolved. CDR3 size: 14 residues. Trimming cost V 1 base and J 4 bases, with 8 bases left between them. The V gene's germline CDR1 is SGHAT and CDR2 FQNNGV. The CDR3 coding sequence is TGTGCCAGCAGCTTAGGTGGAGGGGGAAACACCATATATTTT. This sequence encodes CASSLGGGGNTIYF.

V usage is TRBV27 and J usage is TRBJ2-7; D may be TRBD2 (5 bases). Germline V gene lookup returns CDR1 MNHEY and CDR2 SMNVEV (reference sequence). The CDR3 has 13 residues. V was pared by 8 bases and J by 7 bases, with 18 bases between. CDR3 amino acids: CASQDFPAGEQYF. Here the CDR3 DNA reads TGTGCCAGCCAGGACTTTCCTGCTGGGGAGCAGTACTTC.

The chain uses TRBV6-5 and TRBJ2-1; 12 nucleotides agree with TRBD2. The V gene's germline CDR1 is MNHEY and CDR2 SVGAGI. V was clipped by 7 bases and J by 8 bases; unmatched bases: 9. This CDR3 has 15 residues. CDR3 region: CASTLLAGGRDEQFF. The CDR3, as DNA: TGTGCCAGCACACTACTAGCGGGGGGAAGGGATGAGCAGTTCTTC.

The chain couples TRBV29-1 to TRBJ1-1; D remains unclear. CDR3 length equals 13 residues. V lost 4 bases and J lost 4, with 13 bases in between. Looked up from germline, CDR1 is SQVTM and CDR2 is ANQGSEA. Here the CDR3 DNA reads TGCAGCGTTGTGGGAAGCCATCCCACTGAAGCTTTCTTT. Translation: CSVVGSHPTEAFF.

The sample holds one count of this clone. The chain couples TRBV6-1 to TRBJ2-3; 11 nucleotides line up with TRBD2. This CDR3 contains 15 residues. Looked up from germline, CDR1 is MNHNS and CDR2 is SASEGT. J gave up 10 bases and V 1 base, and 7 bases lay outside the gene matches. DNA of the CDR3: TGTGCCAGCAGTGAAGTAGCGGGAGGGCCCGGCGCGCAGTATTTT. Protein sequence: CASSEVAGGPGAQYF.

The chain has TRBV11-2 and TRBJ1-2; D is possibly TRBD1 (6 bases). Germline lookup yields CDR1 SGHAT and CDR2 FQNNGV. Trimming took off 3 bases at V and 4 bases at J, with 12 bases between the two ends. The CDR3 length is 14 residues. Written as DNA, the CDR3 is TGTGCCAGCAGCTTTTACAGGGAGGCCTATGGCTACACCTTC. It yields the protein CASSFYREAYGYTF. Supplemented by reference TRBV11-2 and TRBJ1-2, the full variable domain reads EAGVAQSPRYKIIEKRQSVAFWCNPISGHATLYWYQQILGQGPKLLIQFQNNGVVDDSQLPKDRFSAERLKGVDSTLKIQPAKLEDSAVYLCASSFYREAYGYTFGSGTRLTVV.

The gene calls are TRBV11-2 and TRBJ2-7; 9 nucleotides align to TRBD2. This CDR3 comprises 13 residues. The V gene's germline CDR1 is SGHAT and CDR2 FQNNGV. After removal of 6 bases from V and 5 bases from J, the junction contained 5 bases not matched to a gene. The CDR3 DNA follows: TGTGCCAGCAGGACAAGCGGGAGGAACGAGCAGTACTTC. Translated: CASRTSGRNEQYF.

The chain employs TRBV28 and TRBJ1-1; D not resolved. This CDR3 has 9 residues. Germline-derived CDR1 and CDR2 are MDHEN and SYDVKM. The V end lost 6 bases, the J end lost 12 bases, and 8 bases lay between the germline ends. The CDR3 protein is CASSPGTFF. CDR3 nucleotide sequence: TGTGCCAGCAGCCCCGGGACTTTCTTT.

The chain joins TRBV28 to TRBJ2-3, with 10 bases identical to TRBD2. CDR1 and CDR2 from the germline V gene are MDHEN and SYDVKM. This CDR3 comprises 15 residues. Trimming took 6 bases from V and 3 from J; bases not matched to a gene: 6. In nucleotides, the CDR3 is TGTGCCAGCAGATCCCTAGCGGGAGCGACAGATACGCAGTATTTT. As protein: CASRSLAGATDTQYF.

The chain links TRBV9 to TRBJ2-7, with D perhaps matching TRBD1 (5 bases). Germline V CDR1 and CDR2: SGDLS, YYNGEE. V lost 4 bases and J 4 bases, leaving 18 bases between the germline ends. The CDR3 runs to 15 residues. The CDR3 reads CASSRDSSALYEQYF. CDR3 DNA sequence: TGTGCCAGCAGCAGAGACAGCTCAGCGCTGTACGAGCAGTACTTC.

This clone is a singleton in its sample. Relative to the germline gene, one junction end is altered; a read error may explain this. The chain links TRBV27 to TRBJ2-1, with D perhaps matching TRBD1 (5 bases). Germline CDR1 is MNHEY and CDR2 is SMNVEV (reference sequence). This CDR3 has 9 residues. CDR3 protein: CASSQDMVF. CDR3 nucleotide sequence: TGTGCCAGCAGTCAGGACATGGTCTTC.

This chain links TRBV9 with TRBJ2-5, with D possibly matching TRBD1 (5 bases). CDR3 length: 15 amino acids. Germline lookup yields CDR1 SGDLS and CDR2 YYNGEE. V was pared by 2 bases and J by 2 bases, with 13 bases between. The CDR3: CASSVTPDRQETQYF. The CDR3 coding sequence is TGTGCCAGCAGCGTTACTCCCGACAGACAAGAGACCCAGTACTTC.

The chain couples TRBV28 to TRBJ1-1; 7 nucleotides line up with TRBD1. J gave up 0 bases and V 6 bases, and 4 bases lay outside the gene matches. From germline, CDR1 is MDHEN and CDR2 SYDVKM. The CDR3 covers 14 residues. The CDR3 here is CASSDRALNTEAFF. For the CDR3, the DNA is TGTGCCAGCAGCGACAGGGCACTGAACACTGAAGCTTTCTTT.

The V gene is TRBV28, the J gene TRBJ2-3; 13 bases match TRBD2. Trimming at V came to 8 bases and at J to 5 bases, leaving 7 bases not matched to a gene. This CDR3 comprises 15 residues. Germline V gene sequence: CDR1 MDHEN, CDR2 SYDVKM. CDR3 in DNA: TGTGCCAGCCTACCGACTAGCGGGAGGCTAGATACGCAGTATTTT. Translated: CASLPTSGRLDTQYF.

This sequence joins TRBV25-1 and TRBJ2-1; D gene unclear. The CDR3 is made up of 14 amino acids. V was shortened by 2 bases and J by 3 bases, with 8 bases between the two germline ends. Germline-derived CDR1 and CDR2 are MGHDK and SYGVNS. CDR3 region: CASSESRDYNEQFF. CDR3 DNA sequence: TGTGCCAGCAGTGAAAGTAGGGACTACAATGAGCAGTTCTTC.

The genes are TRBV28 and TRBJ1-5; TRBD1 is a possible D gene (5 bases). Trimming cost V 5 bases and J 2 bases, with 19 bases left between them. Germline V lookup: CDR1 MDHEN, CDR2 SYDVKM. CDR3 length equals 17 residues. CDR3 loop: CASSRGRKNLGNQPQHF. In DNA, the CDR3 is TGTGCCAGCAGTAGGGGACGTAAAAACTTGGGCAATCAGCCCCAGCATTTT.

CDR3 loop: CASSVEPGLEQYF. Written as DNA, the CDR3 is TGTGCCAGCAGTGTGGAACCAGGGCTTGAGCAGTACTTC. The chain joins TRBV6-4 to TRBJ2-5; weak D call: TRBD1 (5 bases). The CDR3 sequence is 13 residues long. CDR1 is MRHNA, CDR2 SNTAGT, per germline. V lost 4 bases to trimming and J lost 11 bases, with 17 bases between them.

This clone was observed a single time. This chain's CDR3 is CAIATVTGELFF. The DNA of the CDR3 is TGTGCCATCGCAACAGTGACCGGGGAGCTGTTTTTT. The V gene is TRBV10-3, the J gene TRBJ2-2; D is ambiguous. V was pared by 8 bases and J by 5 bases, with 9 bases between. Germline values: CDR1 ENHRY, CDR2 SYGVKD. There are 12 residues in the CDR3.

The V call is TRBV4-3, the J call TRBJ2-1; 11 nucleotides line up with TRBD2. Per germline, CDR1 LGHNA and CDR2 YSLEER. CDR3 size: 14 residues. The V gene end was trimmed by 0 bases and the J gene end by 15 bases; junction bases not matched to a gene: 7. CDR3 bases: TGCGCCAGCAGCCAAGATAATAGCGGGAGGGCCTTGTTCTTC. Translating it yields CASSQDNSGRALFF.

This sequence joins TRBV9 and TRBJ2-2, with D perhaps TRBD2 (5 bases). This CDR3 has 12 amino acids. Germline CDR1 reads SGDLS; CDR2 reads YYNGEE. Trimming pared 3 bases from V and 6 bases from J, leaving 6 bases between. The CDR3 loop is CASSGTAGELFF. The DNA for the CDR3 is TGTGCCAGCAGCGGGACTGCCGGGGAGCTGTTTTTT.

The J gene is TRBJ2-3, the V gene TRBV5-1; possible D gene TRBD1, 6 bases. Germline V lookup: CDR1 SGHRS, CDR2 YFSETQ. Trimming removed 4 bases from V and 2 bases from J, with 14 bases in between. The CDR3 loop spans 15 amino acids. The CDR3 region has the DNA TGCGCCAGCAGCCGCGGACAGTCTCACACAGATACGCAGTATTTT. Amino acids: CASSRGQSHTDTQYF.

The chain is built from TRBV21-1 and TRBJ2-7; whether TRBD1, the table's D call, matches the DNA was not checked. TRBV21-1 is shown as a pseudogene. This CDR3 comprises 17 residues. The CDR3 DNA follows: TGTGCCAGCAGCAAAGGGAGCCGGGACAGGGGGACCCACGAGCAGTACTTC. It codes for CASSKGSRDRGTHEQYF.

The chain is built from TRBV4-2 and TRBJ2-3; 8 nucleotides agree with TRBD1. This CDR3 has 16 residues. In germline, CDR1 is LGHNA, CDR2 YNFKEQ. V gave up 2 bases and J gave up 2 bases; unmatched junction bases: 6. The CDR3 loop is CASSQYRDRITDTQYF. CDR3 nucleotide sequence: TGTGCCAGCAGCCAATACCGGGACAGGATCACAGATACGCAGTATTTT.

The CDR3 reads CASVESGVGSNQPQHF. CDR3 in DNA: TGTGCCAGTGTCGAAAGCGGGGTGGGGTCTAATCAGCCCCAGCATTTT. V usage is TRBV19 and J usage is TRBJ1-5; the D is unclear. Germline values: CDR1 LNHDA, CDR2 SQIVND (reference sequence). V lost 8 bases, J lost 4 bases, and 21 bases lay in between. There are 16 residues in the CDR3.